Reported below is one T cell receptor beta chain. Its antigen is unidentified. An approximately 130-subject validation cohort, separate from the approximately 670-subject first cohort, supplied the donors. Losses at the gene ends were 5 bases for V and 0 bases for J; bases not matched to a gene: 7. From germline, CDR1 is SGHAT and CDR2 FQNNGV. This CDR3 is built from 16 residues. Sequencing was performed with immunoSEQ multiplex PCR; in TCRdb, only in-frame clones are kept and a portion is missing. The repertoire includes about 150,000 clones, 86% of them detected once, and approximately 2.2% sits in the top ten. This specimen belongs to a study of cytomegalovirus exposure and HLA in healthy donors. Study results and caveats: Subsequent analysis of the approximately 130 validation repertoires found a tendency for first-cohort TCR clusters to co-occur. Overall, approximately 150 TCR beta chains were annotated as cytomegalovirus-associated. In vitro work confirmed that a few CMV-associated chains recognize CMV antigens.

The clonotype comes from a human donor in good health. The sample was PBMCs. The chain joins TRBV11-2 to TRBJ2-3; 8 positions match TRBD2. The CDR3 nucleotides are TGTGCCAGCAGCCACGCCGGGAGGGGGAGCACAGATACGCAGTATTTT. As protein: CASSHAGRGSTDTQYF.